The 16 T cell receptor beta chains in this list originate from one sample, sequenced in a study of human T cells and chemical hapten exposure. Using its own MiXCR run on the RACE reads, TCRdb lists one record per CDR3 protein. The repertoire includes about 70,000 distinct CDR3 sequences, 6% to 7% of them detected once, and 3.4% sits in the top ten. Stated time point: healthy volunteer bleed at 6 weeks. Researchers extracted total RNA from unfractionated whole blood. The sample consisted of whole blood. These TCRs come from a female donor in good health. Some clones in this sample may be carry-over from other donors' samples.

The table lists this clonotype with many counts. This sequence joins TRBV6-5 and TRBJ2-1, with D tentatively TRBD2 (6 bases). V lost 1 base and J lost 12, with 13 bases in between. The germline CDR1 and CDR2 sequences are MNHEY and SVGAGI. CDR3 length: 13 amino acids. Here the CDR3 DNA reads TGTGCCAGCAGTTACTTGATTAGCGGTCGGCAGTTCTTC. Protein: CASSYLISGRQFF.

Ten or more counts support this clonotype. V gene TRBV27 combines with J gene TRBJ2-7; 8 bases match TRBD2. This CDR3 is 15 amino acids long. With 2 bases clipped from V and 2 bases from J, the junction kept 5 bases outside the gene matches. Germline CDR1 reads MNHEY; CDR2 reads SMNVEV (reference sequence). The CDR3 coding sequence is TGTGCCAGCAGTTTACAGGGCGGGAGGACCTACGAGCAGTACTTC. Amino acids: CASSLQGGRTYEQYF.

There are a few counts of this clonotype. The V and J genes are TRBV3-1 and TRBJ2-1; either TRBD1 or TRBD2 may fit D (5 bases each). Trimming shortened V by 4 bases and J by 10 bases, and 11 bases separated the two germline ends. The CDR3 has 12 amino acids. Germline CDR1 LGHDT, CDR2 YNNKEL (reference sequence). DNA for the CDR3: TGTGCCAGCAGCCGGGGGTTGACGGAGCAGTTCTTC. Translated: CASSRGLTEQFF.

This clonotype was picked up a small number of times. This sequence joins TRBV6-2 or TRBV6-3 and TRBJ2-1, with 12 bases lining up with TRBD2. The CDR3 runs to 15 residues. V shed 7 bases, J shed 3 bases, and the junction held 4 bases outside the gene matches. CDR1 and CDR2 (germline): MNHEY, SVGEGT. The CDR3 protein is CASTQLAGGYNEQFF. The CDR3 DNA is TGTGCCAGCACCCAACTAGCGGGAGGCTACAATGAGCAGTTCTTC.

This clonotype has more than one count but fewer than ten. The J gene is TRBJ1-3, the V gene TRBV6-6; no clear D. The CDR3 has 16 residues. Germline CDR1 reads MNHNY; CDR2 reads SVGAGI (reference sequence). The V and J ends lost 0 bases and 0 bases respectively, with 9 bases between them. CDR3 nucleotides: TGTGCCAGCAGTTACTCGCCGGTACCCTCTGGAAACACCATATATTTT. This sequence encodes CASSYSPVPSGNTIYF.

This clonotype was seen many times. The chain recombines TRBV7-9 with TRBJ2-3; maybe TRBD1 (6 bases). Looked up from germline, CDR1 is SEHNR and CDR2 is FQNEAQ (reference sequence). The V end was cut by 5 bases, the J end by 5 bases, with 20 bases between. This CDR3 spans 16 amino acids. DNA for the CDR3: TGTGCCAGCAGCCCAGGAGCGCGAACAGGGAAAGATACGCAGTATTTT. Its translation is CASSPGARTGKDTQYF.

In its sample, this clonotype was seen many times. CDR3 DNA sequence: TGCAGCGTTGATGGGGGGGGCAGCGAGACCCAGTACTTC. It translates to CSVDGGGSETQYF. The chain uses TRBV29-1 and TRBJ2-5, with D perhaps TRBD2 (7 bases). Trimming shortened V by 3 bases and J by 5 bases, and 13 bases separated the two germline ends. Germline lookup yields CDR1 SQVTM and CDR2 ANQGSEA. This CDR3 comprises 13 residues.

The chain recombines TRBV5-4 with TRBJ2-5; possible D gene TRBD1, 5 bases. The CDR3 consists of 14 residues. Germline lookup yields CDR1 SGHNT and CDR2 YYREEE (reference sequence). Deletions cut 2 bases from V and 7 bases from J, with 15 bases between. CDR3 sequence: CASSLSGPVATQYF. The CDR3 region has the DNA TGTGCCAGCAGCTTATCAGGGCCGGTTGCGACCCAGTACTTC.

This clonotype counts as medium-sized. The J gene is TRBJ2-3, the V gene TRBV6-2 or TRBV6-3; 7 bases agree with TRBD2. The CDR3 length is 14 residues. Germline-derived CDR1 and CDR2 are MNHEY and SVGEGT. V shed 2 bases and J 2 bases; nucleotides not matched to a gene: 1. The CDR3 sequence is CASSYGRATDTQYF. DNA for the CDR3: TGTGCCAGCAGTTACGGGAGGGCCACAGATACGCAGTATTTT.

The table lists this clonotype with a few counts. The V gene is TRBV12-3 or TRBV12-4, the J gene TRBJ1-1; 8 bases align to TRBD1. Losses at the gene ends were 6 bases for V and 5 bases for J; bases not matched to a gene: 5. The CDR3 loop spans 13 amino acids. The CDR3 nucleotides read TGTGCCAGCAGCCGGGACAGGAGTACTGAAGCTTTCTTT. Translation: CASSRDRSTEAFF.

This clonotype was detected many times. V usage is TRBV7-3 and J usage is TRBJ1-1; no reliable D call. Germline V CDR1 and CDR2: SGHTA, FQGTGA. CDR3 length: 14 amino acids. The V gene lost 5 bases and the J gene lost 1 base, with 11 bases spanning the gap. For the CDR3, the DNA is TGTGCCAGCAGCCCAGTCGTGGGGAACACTGAAGCTTTCTTT. Amino acid sequence: CASSPVVGNTEAFF.

The chain couples TRBV29-1 to TRBJ2-7; weak D call: TRBD2 (7 bases). Germline CDR1 and CDR2: SQVTM and ANQGSEA. Trimming removed 2 bases from V and 2 bases from J, with 16 bases in between. The CDR3 loop spans 15 amino acids. This chain's CDR3 is CSVELPGGIAYEQYF. The CDR3 DNA follows: TGCAGCGTTGAACTCCCGGGGGGCATAGCCTACGAGCAGTACTTC.

This clonotype was detected ten times or more. This rearrangement joins TRBV28 to TRBJ2-7, with TRBD1 matching over 8 bases. The CDR3 is 14 residues long. Germline assignment: CDR1 MDHEN and CDR2 SYDVKM. Unmatched junction bases numbered 1, after V lost 3 bases and J lost 0 bases. The CDR3 DNA sequence: TGTGCCAGCAGTTTGGACAGGGACTCCTACGAGCAGTACTTC. Protein: CASSLDRDSYEQYF.

This clonotype was recorded many times. This chain connects TRBV6-6 to TRBJ1-1; possibly TRBD1 for D (5 bases). Trimming pared 3 bases from V and 3 bases from J, leaving 20 bases between. The germline V gene encodes CDR1 MNHNY and CDR2 SVGAGI (reference sequence). CDR3 size: 17 residues. As DNA, the CDR3 is TGTGCCAGCAGTTATTTTCCCCCCAGGGTCAGGTACACTGAAGCTTTCTTT. This gives the protein CASSYFPPRVRYTEAFF.

This clonotype was seen more than once but under ten times. The CDR3 DNA sequence: TGTGCCAGCAGCACCGGGACAGGTTATGAGCAGTTCTTC. Its translation is CASSTGTGYEQFF. The chain is built from TRBV5-4 and TRBJ2-1; the match to TRBD1 covers 8 bases. From germline, CDR1 is SGHNT and CDR2 YYREEE (reference sequence). This CDR3 is 13 amino acids long. J was trimmed by 8 bases and V by 4 bases; bases with no gene match: 5.

This clonotype was detected ten times or more. This chain connects TRBV5-1 to TRBJ2-5; D call uncertain. V lost 0 bases, J lost 1 base, and 10 bases lay in between. The CDR3 length is 15 residues. Per germline, CDR1 SGHRS and CDR2 YFSETQ. CDR3: CASSLASGPQETQYF. The CDR3 DNA follows: TGCGCCAGCAGCTTGGCATCCGGGCCCCAAGAGACCCAGTACTTC.